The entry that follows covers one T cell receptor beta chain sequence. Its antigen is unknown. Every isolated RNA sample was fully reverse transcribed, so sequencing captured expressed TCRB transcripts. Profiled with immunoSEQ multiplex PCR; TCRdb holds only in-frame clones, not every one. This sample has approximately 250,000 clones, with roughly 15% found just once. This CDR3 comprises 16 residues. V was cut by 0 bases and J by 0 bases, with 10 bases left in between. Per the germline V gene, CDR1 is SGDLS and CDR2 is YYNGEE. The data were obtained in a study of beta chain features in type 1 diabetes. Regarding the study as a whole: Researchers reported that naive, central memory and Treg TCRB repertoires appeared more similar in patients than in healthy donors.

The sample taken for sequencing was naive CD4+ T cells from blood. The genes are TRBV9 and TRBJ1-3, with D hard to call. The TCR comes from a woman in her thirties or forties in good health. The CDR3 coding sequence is TGTGCCAGCAGCGTAGATCAGGTTAGCTCTGGAAACACCATATATTTT. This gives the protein CASSVDQVSSGNTIYF.